This is a list of T cell receptor beta chains from one sample in a study of regulatory T cells in long-lasting Graves disease. Using its own MiXCR run on the multiplex PCR reads, TCRdb lists one record per CDR3 protein. The data contain more than 450,000 distinct CDR3 sequences, about 16% of them singletons. This sample also belongs to another study, concerning T cells in Graves' hyperthyroidism and ophthalmopathy.

This sample comprised peripheral blood mononuclear cells (PBMCs), obtained at new diagnosis, from a patient treated with antithyroid drugs. The origin of the receptors is a man aged 40-55 years with Graves disease. Each CDR3 is given with its conserved first and last residue. The D gene is left open where the match is weak. Size is stated for part of the rows, as once, few or many counts, or as a class when the clone is expanded.

CDR3: CASSLTDAGNTIYF; DNA: TGTGCCAGCAGCTTGACAGACGCTGGAAACACCATATATTTT; D: -; size: -; J: TRBJ1-3; length: 14; V: TRBV6-1
CDR3: CSAWDPGLSGPDTQYF; DNA: TGCAGTGCGTGGGACCCGGGACTCTCAGGGCCAGATACGCAGTATTTT; D: -; size: once; J: TRBJ2-3; length: 16; V: TRBV20-1
CDR3: CASSGDRASNQPQHF; DNA: TGTGCCAGCAGTGGGGACAGGGCTAGCAATCAGCCCCAGCATTTT; D: TRBD1; size: many; J: TRBJ1-5; length: 15; V: TRBV2
CDR3: CASSPNGRGDEQFF; DNA: TGTGCCAGCAGCCCAAATGGGAGAGGGGATGAGCAGTTCTTC; D: -; size: many; J: TRBJ2-1; length: 14; V: TRBV27
CDR3: CASRYLADSSYEQYF; DNA: TGCGCCAGCAGATATCTAGCGGATAGCTCCTACGAGCAGTACTTC; D: TRBD2; size: many; J: TRBJ2-7; length: 15; V: TRBV5-1
CDR3: CASSLGTAVYEQYF; DNA: TGTGCCAGCAGCTTAGGGACGGCCGTATACGAGCAGTACTTC; D: -; size: many; J: TRBJ2-7; length: 14; V: TRBV7-9
CDR3: CASSQDRANGYTF; DNA: TGTGCCAGCAGCCAGGACCGAGCCAATGGCTACACCTTC; D: -; size: many; J: TRBJ1-2; length: 13; V: TRBV27
CDR3: CASSPLAGSGGELFF; DNA: TGCGCCAGCAGTCCGCTAGCGGGCTCTGGCGGGGAGCTGTTTTTT; D: TRBD2; size: -; J: TRBJ2-2; length: 15; V: TRBV10-1
CDR3: CASSSGLRRAYEQYF; DNA: TGTGCCAGCTCATCGGGACTGCGACGAGCCTACGAGCAGTACTTC; D: -; size: -; J: TRBJ2-7; length: 15; V: TRBV18
CDR3: CASKRDTDTQYF; DNA: TGTGCCAGCAAACGGGACACAGATACGCAGTATTTT; D: -; size: many; J: TRBJ2-3; length: 12; V: TRBV2
CDR3: CASSATSGRSYEQYF; DNA: TGTGCCAGCAGTGCGACTAGCGGGAGGTCTTACGAGCAGTACTTC; D: TRBD2; size: -; J: TRBJ2-7; length: 15; V: TRBV2
CDR3: CAWERAGTTAYEQYF; DNA: TGTGCCTGGGAAAGGGCCGGGACAACAGCCTACGAGCAGTACTTC; D: -; size: many; J: TRBJ2-7; length: 15; V: TRBV30
CDR3: CASSLSAFNQPQHF; DNA: TGTGCCAGCAGCTTATCAGCGTTTAATCAGCCCCAGCATTTT; D: -; size: many; J: TRBJ1-5; length: 14; V: TRBV7-2
CDR3: CASSYSGTQETQYF; DNA: TGTGCCAGCAGTTACTCTGGCACCCAAGAGACCCAGTACTTC; D: -; size: few; J: TRBJ2-5; length: 14; V: TRBV6-2/TRBV6-3
CDR3: CSADRGGETQYF; DNA: TGCAGCGCCGACAGGGGCGGGGAGACCCAGTACTTC; D: TRBD1; size: few; J: TRBJ2-5; length: 12; V: TRBV29-1
CDR3: CASSAGTGGTYNEQFF; DNA: TGTGCCAGCAGCGCCGGGACTGGGGGCACCTACAATGAGCAGTTCTTC; D: -; size: -; J: TRBJ2-1; length: 16; V: TRBV11-2
CDR3: CSARDFVFQHF; DNA: TGCAGTGCTAGAGATTTTGTATTCCAGCATTTT; D: -; size: few; J: TRBJ1-5; length: 11; V: TRBV20-1
CDR3: CASSIVQGNTGELFF; DNA: TGTGCCAGTAGTATAGTCCAGGGGAACACCGGGGAGCTGTTTTTT; D: -; size: many; J: TRBJ2-2; length: 15; V: TRBV19
CDR3: CASSIGPSEAFF; DNA: TGTGCCAGTAGTATCGGACCCTCTGAAGCTTTCTTT; D: -; size: -; J: TRBJ1-1; length: 12; V: TRBV19
CDR3: CASSFSGSQETQYF; DNA: TGTGCCAGCAGCTTTAGCGGGAGCCAAGAGACCCAGTACTTC; D: TRBD2; size: -; J: TRBJ2-5; length: 14; V: TRBV25-1
CDR3: CSARGGLISKETQYF; DNA: TGCAGTGCCCGGGGAGGACTGATTTCGAAAGAGACCCAGTACTTC; D: -; size: many; J: TRBJ2-5; length: 15; V: TRBV20-1
CDR3: CASSPDRRRYGYTF; DNA: TGTGCCAGCAGTCCCGACAGGCGACGCTATGGCTACACCTTC; D: -; size: many; J: TRBJ1-2; length: 14; V: TRBV28
CDR3: CASSYGAGVKETQYF; DNA: TGTGCCAGCAGTTACGGCGCGGGGGTGAAAGAGACCCAGTACTTC; D: TRBD2; size: few; J: TRBJ2-5; length: 15; V: TRBV6-5
CDR3: CAISDGLAGGIDTQYF; DNA: TGTGCCATCAGTGACGGACTAGCGGGAGGGATAGATACGCAGTATTTT; D: TRBD2; size: few; J: TRBJ2-3; length: 16; V: TRBV10-3
CDR3: CASRPTGSEQYF; DNA: TGTGCCAGCAGACCGACAGGGTCCGAGCAGTACTTC; D: TRBD1; size: -; J: TRBJ2-7; length: 12; V: TRBV28
CDR3: CASSQRGSGRAPDTQYF; DNA: TGTGCCAGCAGCCAACGGGGTAGCGGGAGGGCCCCAGATACGCAGTATTTT; D: TRBD2; size: many; J: TRBJ2-3; length: 17; V: TRBV3-1
CDR3: CASSLDWLAGGLETRNTGELFF; DNA: TGTGCCAGCAGCTTAGATTGGCTAGCGGGAGGCCTCGAAACAAGAAACACCGGGGAGCTGTTTTTT; D: TRBD2; size: many; J: TRBJ2-2; length: 22; V: TRBV13
CDR3: CSVEQINNEKLFF; DNA: TGCAGCGTTGAGCAGATTAATAATGAAAAACTGTTTTTT; D: -; size: few; J: TRBJ1-4; length: 13; V: TRBV29-1
CDR3: CASSLTPSGSGYEQFF; DNA: TGCGCCAGCAGCTTGACACCTAGCGGGAGTGGTTATGAGCAGTTCTTC; D: TRBD2; size: many; J: TRBJ2-1; length: 16; V: TRBV5-1
CDR3: CATSGASGSNNEQFF; DNA: TGTGCCACCAGTGGGGCCAGCGGGAGCAACAATGAGCAGTTCTTC; D: TRBD2; size: -; J: TRBJ2-1; length: 15; V: TRBV24-1
CDR3: CAWGEGGSNQPQHF; DNA: TGTGCCTGGGGCGAGGGGGGTAGCAATCAGCCCCAGCATTTT; D: -; size: few; J: TRBJ1-5; length: 14; V: TRBV30
CDR3: CASSQDALQETQYF; DNA: TGTGCCAGCAGCCAAGACGCACTTCAAGAGACCCAGTACTTC; D: -; size: many; J: TRBJ2-5; length: 14; V: TRBV3-1
CDR3: CASSYGLRTGELFF; DNA: TGTGCCAGCAGTTACGGACTTCGCACCGGGGAGCTGTTTTTT; D: -; size: -; J: TRBJ2-2; length: 14; V: TRBV6-2/TRBV6-3
CDR3: CSVVGGRVGDTQYF; DNA: TGCAGCGTTGTGGGCGGGAGGGTTGGTGATACGCAGTATTTT; D: TRBD2; size: -; J: TRBJ2-3; length: 14; V: TRBV29-1
CDR3: CSARDPRLAGGAYEQYF; DNA: TGCAGTGCTAGAGATCCTCGACTAGCGGGAGGGGCCTACGAGCAGTACTTC; D: TRBD2; size: many; J: TRBJ2-7; length: 17; V: TRBV20-1
CDR3: CASSSPILAVQETQYF; DNA: TGTGCCAGCAGCTCCCCCATTCTAGCGGTACAAGAGACCCAGTACTTC; D: TRBD2; size: -; J: TRBJ2-5; length: 16; V: TRBV6-1
CDR3: CSASQGGDNIQYF; DNA: TGCAGTGCTTCTCAGGGGGGGGATAACATTCAGTACTTC; D: -; size: few; J: TRBJ2-4; length: 13; V: TRBV20-1
CDR3: CASSPGSATYNEQFF; DNA: TGCGCCAGCAGCCCAGGGTCAGCCACCTACAATGAGCAGTTCTTC; D: -; size: -; J: TRBJ2-1; length: 15; V: TRBV10-2
CDR3: CASSEAASSYNEQFF; DNA: TGCGCCAGCAGCGAAGCGGCTAGCTCCTACAATGAGCAGTTCTTC; D: -; size: few; J: TRBJ2-1; length: 15; V: TRBV5-1
CDR3: CASSATSGRASRQYF; DNA: TGTGCCAGCAGTGCCACTAGCGGGAGGGCCAGTCGGCAGTACTTC; D: TRBD2; size: many; J: TRBJ2-7; length: 15; V: TRBV6-1
CDR3: CASNGAVNYGYTF; DNA: TGTGCCAGCAATGGGGCGGTTAACTATGGCTACACCTTC; D: -; size: many; J: TRBJ1-2; length: 13; V: TRBV28
CDR3: CASSEKGLAGSNRSEQYF; DNA: TGCGCCAGCAGTGAGAAGGGACTAGCGGGATCGAATCGGAGTGAGCAGTACTTC; D: TRBD2; size: many; J: TRBJ2-7; length: 18; V: TRBV10-1
CDR3: CASSVAGDGTYEQYF; DNA: TGTGCCAGCAGCGTAGCAGGGGACGGAACATACGAGCAGTACTTC; D: -; size: many; J: TRBJ2-7; length: 15; V: TRBV9
CDR3: CASSLDRGVEAFF; DNA: TGTGCCAGCAGCTTAGACAGGGGAGTTGAAGCTTTCTTT; D: TRBD1; size: few; J: TRBJ1-1; length: 13; V: TRBV7-9
CDR3: CAIWPGNRKQHNEQFF; DNA: TGTGCCATCTGGCCGGGGAACAGAAAACAACACAATGAGCAGTTCTTC; D: -; size: many; J: TRBJ2-1; length: 16; V: TRBV10-3
CDR3: CASSFRANNEQFF; DNA: TGTGCCAGCAGCTTCCGGGCCAACAATGAGCAGTTCTTC; D: -; size: -; J: TRBJ2-1; length: 13; V: TRBV11-2
CDR3: CATSAWTGGESSYNEQFF; DNA: TGTGCCACCAGTGCATGGACAGGGGGCGAAAGCTCCTACAATGAGCAGTTCTTC; D: TRBD1; size: few; J: TRBJ2-1; length: 18; V: TRBV24-1
CDR3: CAWKPVVETQYF; DNA: TGTGCCTGGAAGCCGGTGGTAGAGACCCAGTACTTC; D: -; size: many; J: TRBJ2-5; length: 12; V: TRBV30
CDR3: CASSQGESYEQYF; DNA: TGCGCCAGCAGCCAAGGGGAATCCTACGAGCAGTACTTC; D: -; size: -; J: TRBJ2-7; length: 13; V: TRBV5-1
CDR3: CASTIGRENTEAFF; DNA: TGCGCCAGCACCATCGGGAGGGAGAACACTGAAGCTTTCTTT; D: -; size: -; J: TRBJ1-1; length: 14; V: TRBV4-1
CDR3: CASQDQAGDTQHF; DNA: TGTGCCAGTCAAGACCAGGCGGGAGACACGCAGCATTTT; D: -; size: -; J: TRBJ1-5; length: 13; V: TRBV28
CDR3: CASRLDRRNTEAFF; DNA: TGTGCCAGCAGGTTGGACAGGAGGAACACTGAAGCTTTCTTT; D: TRBD1; size: many; J: TRBJ1-1; length: 14; V: TRBV28
CDR3: CASSLGLAGPYNEQFF; DNA: TGCGCCAGCAGCTTGGGACTAGCGGGACCATACAATGAGCAGTTCTTC; D: TRBD2; size: many; J: TRBJ2-1; length: 16; V: TRBV5-1
CDR3: CAWTAGAGAYNEQFF; DNA: TGTGCCTGGACCGCGGGGGCGGGGGCCTACAATGAGCAGTTCTTC; D: -; size: -; J: TRBJ2-1; length: 15; V: TRBV30